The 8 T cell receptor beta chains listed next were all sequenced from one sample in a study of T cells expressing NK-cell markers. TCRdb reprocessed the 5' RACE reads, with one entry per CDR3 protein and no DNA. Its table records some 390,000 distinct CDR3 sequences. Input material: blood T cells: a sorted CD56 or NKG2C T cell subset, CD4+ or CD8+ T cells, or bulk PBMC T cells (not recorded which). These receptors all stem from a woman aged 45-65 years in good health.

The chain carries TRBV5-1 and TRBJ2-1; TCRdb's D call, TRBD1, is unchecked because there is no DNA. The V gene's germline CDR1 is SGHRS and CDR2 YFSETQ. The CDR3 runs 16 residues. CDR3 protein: CASSLLTPRTHNEQFF.

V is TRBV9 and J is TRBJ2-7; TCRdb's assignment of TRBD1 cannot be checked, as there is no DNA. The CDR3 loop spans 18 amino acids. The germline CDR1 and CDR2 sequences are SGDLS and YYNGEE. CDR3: CASSVGDSGRVDFYEQYF.

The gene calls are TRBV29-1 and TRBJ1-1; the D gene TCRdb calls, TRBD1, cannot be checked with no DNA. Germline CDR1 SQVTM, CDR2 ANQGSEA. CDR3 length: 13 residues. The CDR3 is CSVSTGSGTEAFF.

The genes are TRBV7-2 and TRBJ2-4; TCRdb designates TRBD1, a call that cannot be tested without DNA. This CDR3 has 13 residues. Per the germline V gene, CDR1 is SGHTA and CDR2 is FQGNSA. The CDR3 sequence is CASTPGQENIQYF.

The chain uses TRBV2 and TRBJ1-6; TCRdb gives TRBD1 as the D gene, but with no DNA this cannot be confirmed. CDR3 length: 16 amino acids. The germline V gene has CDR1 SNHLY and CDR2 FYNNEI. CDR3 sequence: CASIPGDAGYNSPLHF.

The CDR3: CASSLGTIMTDTQYF. The chain joins TRBV5-1 to TRBJ2-3. This CDR3 is built from 15 residues. CDR1 and CDR2 from the germline V gene are SGHRS and YFSETQ.

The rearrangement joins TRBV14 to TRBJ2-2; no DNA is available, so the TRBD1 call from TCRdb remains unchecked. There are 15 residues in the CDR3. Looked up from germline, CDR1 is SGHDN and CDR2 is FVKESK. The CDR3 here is CASSAGTTWTGELFF.

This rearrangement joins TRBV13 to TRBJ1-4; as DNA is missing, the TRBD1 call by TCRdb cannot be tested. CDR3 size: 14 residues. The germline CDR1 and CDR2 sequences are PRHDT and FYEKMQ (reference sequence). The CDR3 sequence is CASSPSTGPEKLFF.